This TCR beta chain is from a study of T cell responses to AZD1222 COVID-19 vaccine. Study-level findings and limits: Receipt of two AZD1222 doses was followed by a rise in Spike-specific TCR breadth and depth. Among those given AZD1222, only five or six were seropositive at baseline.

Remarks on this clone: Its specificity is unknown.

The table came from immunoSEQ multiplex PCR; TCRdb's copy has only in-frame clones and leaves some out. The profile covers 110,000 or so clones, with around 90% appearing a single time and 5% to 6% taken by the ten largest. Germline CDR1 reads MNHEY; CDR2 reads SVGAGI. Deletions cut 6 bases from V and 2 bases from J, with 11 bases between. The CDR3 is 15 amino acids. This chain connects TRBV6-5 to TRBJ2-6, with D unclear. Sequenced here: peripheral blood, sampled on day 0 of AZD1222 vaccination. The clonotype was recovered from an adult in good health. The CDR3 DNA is TGTGCCAGCAGGCGAGATTTGACTGGGGCCAACGTCCTGACTTTC. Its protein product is CASRRDLTGANVLTF.